Below, 7 T cell receptor beta chains from the same sample are listed, as sequenced in a study of blood T cell dynamics during melanoma immunotherapy. Data came from immunoSEQ multiplex PCR; TCRdb stores just in-frame clones and leaves some out. Among about 28,000 clones listed, roughly 84% were seen once. Time point specified: week 3, after first cycle of checkpoint inhibitor. The source material was blood, sampled from a patient treated with checkpoint blockade. The origin of the receptors is a human donor with melanoma.

This clone showed up just once. The J gene is TRBJ2-5, the V gene TRBV11-2, with 9 bases lining up with TRBD2. J was trimmed by 3 bases and V by 1 base; bases with no gene match: 6. Germline V lookup: CDR1 SGHAT, CDR2 FQNNGV. The CDR3 has 16 residues. The CDR3, as DNA: TGTGCCAGCAGCTTAGGTACTAGGACTAGCGAAGAGACCCAGTACTTC. The encoded protein is CASSLGTRTSEETQYF.

V gene TRBV30 combines with J gene TRBJ1-6; unclear D gene. Trimming left V 3 bases short and J 6 bases short, with 12 bases between. Germline V gives CDR1 GTSNPN, CDR2 SVGIG (reference sequence). This CDR3 has 14 residues. The DNA of the CDR3 is TGTGCCTGGAGCGTTGAGGCTGGTAATTCACCCCTCCACTTT. It specifies CAWSVEAGNSPLHF.

In this sample, this clone turned up a few times. V and J are TRBV28 and TRBJ2-7; weak D call: TRBD2 (5 bases). V lost 6 bases and J lost 0, with 12 bases in between. The CDR3 is made up of 14 amino acids. Per the germline V gene, CDR1 is MDHEN and CDR2 is SYDVKM. The CDR3 DNA reads as TGTGCCAGCAGAGGTGAGCGGATCTCCTACGAGCAGTACTTC. Protein sequence: CASRGERISYEQYF.

The V gene is TRBV7-2, the J gene TRBJ1-1; D is possibly TRBD1 (5 bases). Trimming removed 1 base from V and 6 bases from J, with 15 bases in between. The germline gives CDR1 SGHTA, CDR2 FQGNSA. The CDR3 spans 15 residues. CDR3 DNA: TGTGCCAGCAGCTTAGAGCCCCCAGGGAAATCTGAAGCTTTCTTT. It translates to CASSLEPPGKSEAFF.

This sequence joins TRBV30 and TRBJ2-1, with 7 bases fitting TRBD1. The V segment lost 4 bases and the J segment 9 bases; nucleotides outside the gene matches: 3. Germline-derived CDR1 and CDR2 are GTSNPN and SVGIG (reference sequence). The CDR3 is 11 residues long. CDR3 in amino acids: CAWTPGGEQFF. In DNA, the CDR3 is TGTGCCTGGACCCCAGGGGGTGAGCAGTTCTTC.

The rearrangement joins TRBV4-1 to TRBJ2-7, with a possible D match to TRBD2 (6 bases). Germline V gene data show CDR1 as MGHRA and CDR2 as YSYEKL. Trimming removed 3 bases from V and 2 bases from J, with 11 bases in between. The CDR3 is 14 residues long. CDR3 DNA sequence: TGCGCCAGCAGCCAGGGACTCCCTCCCTACGAGCAGTACTTC. This codes for CASSQGLPPYEQYF.

The V call is TRBV27, the J call TRBJ2-3; D call uncertain. Germline CDR1 MNHEY, CDR2 SMNVEV (reference sequence). This CDR3 is 12 amino acids long. The V end was cut by 6 bases, the J end by 4 bases, with 8 bases between. The CDR3 loop reads CASSQPPDTQYF. Here the CDR3 DNA reads TGTGCCAGCAGCCAACCACCAGATACGCAGTATTTT.